Below are 8 T cell receptor beta chains sequenced from a single sample in a study of cytomegalovirus exposure and HLA in healthy donors. Amplification used 60 Vbeta primers and 13 Jbeta primers. Measured with immunoSEQ multiplex PCR; TCRdb has only the in-frame clones, and not every one. Among about 160,000 clones listed, approximately 80% were seen once. Sequencing input: PBMCs. These receptors originate from a man over 45 in good health and CMV-seropositive.

This chain links TRBV25-1 with TRBJ2-7; 7 nucleotides align to TRBD1. This CDR3 spans 14 amino acids. V lost 3 bases and J lost 5; bases outside the gene matches: 7. Germline CDR1 is MGHDK and CDR2 is SYGVNS. The CDR3 bases are TGTGCCAGCAGTGACCACAGGGGCTACGACGAGCAGTACTTC. Residues: CASSDHRGYDEQYF.

The V call is TRBV4-1, the J call TRBJ2-7; TRBD1 agrees at 7 bases. Germline trimming cut 3 bases from V and 6 bases from J; bases unmatched to any gene: 14. The CDR3 is 16 amino acids. The germline V gene encodes CDR1 MGHRA and CDR2 YSYEKL. The CDR3 DNA reads as TGCGCCAGCAGCCAGTGGACGGGGACAGCCGGAGGCGAGCAGTACTTC. Its protein is CASSQWTGTAGGEQYF.

The chain carries TRBV7-9 and TRBJ1-5, with TRBD1 matching 7 bases. The V and J ends lost 4 bases and 1 base, in that order; junction bases with no gene match: 4. CDR1 SEHNR and CDR2 FQNEAQ come from the germline V gene (reference sequence). The CDR3 is made up of 15 amino acids. This CDR3 is CASSWGTASNQPQHF. CDR3 bases: TGTGCCAGCAGCTGGGGGACAGCCAGCAATCAGCCCCAGCATTTT.

The J gene is TRBJ2-7, the V gene TRBV7-2; 10 bases map to TRBD1. Germline V gives CDR1 SGHTA, CDR2 FQGNSA. The length of the CDR3 is 14 residues. Trimming took 5 bases from V and 5 from J; bases not matched to a gene: 6. In DNA form, the CDR3 reads TGTGCCAGCAGCCCGGACAGGGGGATCCACGAGCAGTACTTC. Translating gives CASSPDRGIHEQYF.

The rearrangement links TRBV5-1 to TRBJ1-2; possible D gene TRBD1, 5 bases. Trimming removed 0 bases from V and 0 bases from J, with 15 bases in between. The CDR3 loop spans 17 amino acids. Germline CDR1 is SGHRS and CDR2 is YFSETQ. In DNA, the CDR3 is TGCGCCAGCAGCTTGGGGGCCGGGACTCCGGCTAACTATGGCTACACCTTC. Translated: CASSLGAGTPANYGYTF.

The chain joins TRBV9 to TRBJ1-2; TRBD1 might be the D (6 bases). Germline V lookup: CDR1 SGDLS, CDR2 YYNGEE. This CDR3 region has 15 residues. The V and J ends lost 3 bases and 2 bases respectively, with 14 bases between them. Here the CDR3 DNA reads TGTGCCAGCAGCGGCATACAGGGACGGAACTATGGCTACACCTTC. The encoded protein is CASSGIQGRNYGYTF.

The chain links TRBV7-2 to TRBJ2-5; 11 nucleotides match TRBD1. The germline V gene encodes CDR1 SGHTA and CDR2 FQGNSA. J lost 5 bases, V lost 7 bases, and 9 bases had no gene match. The CDR3 sequence is 15 residues long. This CDR3 reads CASTFGQGATETQYF. CDR3 sequence (DNA): TGTGCCAGCACCTTCGGACAGGGGGCTACGGAGACCCAGTACTTC.

J is TRBJ2-5 and V is TRBV5-1, with TRBD2 matching 10 bases. TRBJ2-7 matches the DNA end more closely, so the J call is doubtful. The CDR3 extends over 14 amino acids. Germline CDR1 SGHRS, CDR2 YFSETQ. The DNA for the CDR3 is TGCGCCAGCAGCTCGTCGGGACTAGCGAACGAGCAGTACTTC. Residues: CASSSSGLANEQYF.